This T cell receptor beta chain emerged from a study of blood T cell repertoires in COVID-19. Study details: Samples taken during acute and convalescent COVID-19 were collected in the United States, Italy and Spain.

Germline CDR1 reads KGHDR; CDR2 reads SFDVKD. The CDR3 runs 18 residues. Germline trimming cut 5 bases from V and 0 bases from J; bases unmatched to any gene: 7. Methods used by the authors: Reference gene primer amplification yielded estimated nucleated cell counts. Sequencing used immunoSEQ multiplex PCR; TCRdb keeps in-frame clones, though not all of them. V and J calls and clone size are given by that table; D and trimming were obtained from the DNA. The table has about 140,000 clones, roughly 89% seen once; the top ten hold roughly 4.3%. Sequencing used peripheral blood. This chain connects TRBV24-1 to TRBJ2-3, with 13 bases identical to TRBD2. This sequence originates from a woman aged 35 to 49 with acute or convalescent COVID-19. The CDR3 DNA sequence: TGTGCCACCAGTGCCTGGACTAGCGGGGGCGCTAGCACAGATACGCAGTATTTT. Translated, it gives CATSAWTSGGASTDTQYF.